This T cell receptor beta chain is drawn from a study of T-cell reconstitution after alpha-beta-depleted transplantation in children. Overall study findings and caveats: TCRbeta diversity was high at day 60 in some patients (a result of surviving recipient T cells and thymic progenitors). Most T-cell counts and diversity one year after the transplant came from T cells that were newly produced.

Germline V lookup: CDR1 DFQATT, CDR2 SNEGSKA (reference sequence). Losses at the gene ends were 3 bases for V and 2 bases for J; bases not matched to a gene: 3. The CDR3 extends over 14 amino acids. This clonotype has a count of ten or more. What it binds is not known. Unique molecular identifiers were used to barcode this TCRbeta library. MiXCR, applied by TCRdb to the PCR reads, yields one record per CDR3 protein. The data hold around 670,000 distinct CDR3 sequences, with about an eighth observed a single time. The J gene is TRBJ2-7, the V gene TRBV20-1, with 11 positions matching TRBD2. The input for sequencing was PBMCs, taken before TCRalphabeta/CD19-depleted stem cell transplant. This clonotype was obtained from a girl aged 2 to 9 with congenital amegakaryocytic thrombocytopenia, due to receive a stem cell transplant. The CDR3 coding sequence is TGCAGTGCTAGCGGGACTAGCGGTACCTACGAGCAGTACTTC. As protein: CSASGTSGTYEQYF.